This note documents a single T cell receptor beta chain sequence. This sample was taken from a study of T cell changes during pregnancy in multiple sclerosis. The germline V and J ends were trimmed by 4 bases and 5 bases, with 5 bases remaining between them. Germline V gene data show CDR1 as MNHEY and CDR2 as SMNVEV (reference sequence). The CDR3 is 11 residues long. Measured with immunoSEQ multiplex PCR; TCRdb has only the in-frame clones, and not every one. The sample carries 95,000 to 150,000 clones, roughly 92% recorded once. The chain couples TRBV27 to TRBJ2-5; D uncertain. The sample was peripheral blood, taken before pregnancy. The TCR originated in a female donor with multiple sclerosis, enrolled in a pregnancy study. The CDR3: CASSSLETQYF. The CDR3 nucleotides read TGTGCCAGCAGTTCATTGGAGACCCAGTACTTC.